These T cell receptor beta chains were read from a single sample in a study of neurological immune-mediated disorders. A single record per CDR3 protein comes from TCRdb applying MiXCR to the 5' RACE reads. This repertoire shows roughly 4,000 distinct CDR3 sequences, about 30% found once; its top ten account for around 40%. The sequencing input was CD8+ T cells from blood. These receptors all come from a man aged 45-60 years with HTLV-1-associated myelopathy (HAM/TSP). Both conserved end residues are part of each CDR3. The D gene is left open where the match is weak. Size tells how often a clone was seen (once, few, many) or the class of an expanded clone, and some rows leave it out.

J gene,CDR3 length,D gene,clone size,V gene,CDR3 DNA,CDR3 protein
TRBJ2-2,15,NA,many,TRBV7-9,TGTGCCAGCAGCGTCAGGCTACCGAACACCGGGGAGCTGTTTTTT,CASSVRLPNTGELFF
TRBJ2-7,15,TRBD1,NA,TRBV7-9,TGTGCCAGCAGCCCAGACAGGGGATCCGCCTACGAGCAGTACTTC,CASSPDRGSAYEQYF
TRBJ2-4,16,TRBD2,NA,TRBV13,TGTGCCAGCAGCGACCCCAGCGGGGCCACCAAAAACATTCAGTACTTC,CASSDPSGATKNIQYF
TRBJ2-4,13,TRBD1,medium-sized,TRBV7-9,TGTGCCACCGTTGAGGACAGGGGATACATTCAGTACTTC,CATVEDRGYIQYF
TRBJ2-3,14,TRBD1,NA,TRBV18,TGTGCCAGCTCACCGGACAGGATAACAGATACGCAGTATTTT,CASSPDRITDTQYF
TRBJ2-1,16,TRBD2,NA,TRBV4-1,TGCGCCAGCAGCCAAGTGCCTAGCGGGATCTACAATGAGCAGTTCTTC,CASSQVPSGIYNEQFF
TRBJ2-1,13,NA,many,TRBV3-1,TGTGCCAGCAGCCAAGATAATCATGGAGAGCAGTTCTTC,CASSQDNHGEQFF
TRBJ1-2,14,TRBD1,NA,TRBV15,TGTGCCACAAACAGAAGACAGGGGTACTATGGCTACACCTTC,CATNRRQGYYGYTF
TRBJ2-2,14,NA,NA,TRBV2,TGTGCCACACAAGAAGGGAGTACTCCCGGGGAGCTGTTTTTT,CATQEGSTPGELFF
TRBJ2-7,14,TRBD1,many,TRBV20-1,TGCAGTGCTAGCCCTAGGGGGCCCTCCTACGAGCAGTACTTC,CSASPRGPSYEQYF
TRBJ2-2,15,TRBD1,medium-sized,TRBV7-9,TGTGCCAGCAGCCCAGACAGGGGGCCCACCGGGGAGCTGTTTTTT,CASSPDRGPTGELFF
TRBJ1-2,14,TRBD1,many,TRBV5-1,TGCGCCAGCAGCCTATCGACAGGGGGCTATGGCTACACCTTC,CASSLSTGGYGYTF
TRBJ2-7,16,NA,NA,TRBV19,TGTGTCAGTAGTATAGAAGCTAGCTGGAGCTCCTACGAGCAGTACTTC,CVSSIEASWSSYEQYF
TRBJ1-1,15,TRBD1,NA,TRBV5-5,TGTGCCAGCAGCCCTTGGACAGGAATGAACACTGAAGCTTTCTTT,CASSPWTGMNTEAFF
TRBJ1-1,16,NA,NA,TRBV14,TGTGCCAGCAGCCAAGATCTCGGGACGGTGAACACTGAAGCTTTCTTT,CASSQDLGTVNTEAFF
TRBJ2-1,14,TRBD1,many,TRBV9,TGTGCCAGCAGCGTCACAGGGGGCTACAATGAGCAGTTCTTC,CASSVTGGYNEQFF
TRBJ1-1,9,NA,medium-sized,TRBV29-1,TGCAGCGTTGATCAGGGACGGGAGTTT,CSVDQGREF
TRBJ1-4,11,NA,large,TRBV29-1,TGCAGCGGCAGGGGCTGGGAAAAACTGTTTTTT,CSGRGWEKLFF
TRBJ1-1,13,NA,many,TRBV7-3,TGTGCCAGCAGCTTCGGACAGACCACTGAAGCTTTCTTT,CASSFGQTTEAFF
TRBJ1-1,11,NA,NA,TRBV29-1,TGCAGCGTTGAAGGAGCCTCGGAAGCTTTCTTT,CSVEGASEAFF
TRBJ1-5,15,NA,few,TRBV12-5,TGTGCTAGTGGTTTTGGACGGGACCTCGGGTGGCCCCAGCATTTT,CASGFGRDLGWPQHF
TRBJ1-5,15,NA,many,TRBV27,TGTGCCAGCAGTTTCCTCCCCCATACGGGTCAGCCCCAGCATTTT,CASSFLPHTGQPQHF
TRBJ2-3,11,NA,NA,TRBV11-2,TGTGCCAGCGGGCTTTTAGATACGCAGTATTTT,CASGLLDTQYF
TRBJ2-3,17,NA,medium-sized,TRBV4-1,TGCGCCAGCAGCCAAGAAGGGGGGACCTCTAGCACAGATACGCAGTATTTT,CASSQEGGTSSTDTQYF
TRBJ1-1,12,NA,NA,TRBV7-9,TGTGCCAGCAGCTTAGCGGGTAGGGAAGCTTTCTTT,CASSLAGREAFF